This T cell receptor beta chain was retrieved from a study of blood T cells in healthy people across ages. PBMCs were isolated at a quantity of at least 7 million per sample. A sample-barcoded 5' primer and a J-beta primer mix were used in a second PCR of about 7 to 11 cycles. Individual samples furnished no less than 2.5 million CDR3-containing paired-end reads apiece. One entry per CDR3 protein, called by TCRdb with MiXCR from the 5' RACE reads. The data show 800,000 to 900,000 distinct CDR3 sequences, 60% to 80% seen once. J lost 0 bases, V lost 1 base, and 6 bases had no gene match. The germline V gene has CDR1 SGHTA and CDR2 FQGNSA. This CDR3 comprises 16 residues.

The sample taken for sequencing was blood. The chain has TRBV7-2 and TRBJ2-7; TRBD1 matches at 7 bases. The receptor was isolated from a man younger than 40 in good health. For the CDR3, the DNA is TGTGCCAGCAGCTTAGAGTGGGGACAGCGCTCCTACGAGCAGTACTTC. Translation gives CASSLEWGQRSYEQYF.